This T cell receptor beta chain is drawn from a study of neurological immune-mediated disorders. This clonotype was seen ten or more times. TCRdb processed the 5' RACE reads anew with MiXCR; each CDR3 protein has one entry. The repertoire holds about 70,000 distinct CDR3 sequences, with 3.2% as singletons. Material for sequencing was PBMCs. The origin of this receptor is a woman aged 45-65 years with multiple sclerosis.

CDR3 loop: CASSLGQADNEQFF. The CDR3 bases are TGTGCCAGCAGCCTCGGGCAGGCCGACAATGAGCAGTTCTTC. This chain joins TRBV7-2 and TRBJ2-1; D gene unclear. The CDR3 spans 14 residues. CDR1 and CDR2 from the germline V gene are SGHTA and FQGNSA. The V end lost 5 bases, the J end lost 5 bases, and 13 bases lay between the germline ends.